This entry describes one T cell receptor beta chain. What it recognizes is unknown. The sample originates from a study of shared clonotypes between healthy human individuals. Notes on the study in general: Among non-shared clonotypes, generation probabilities were lower than among those shared by all four donors. Sequencing depth was predicted to influence how clonotypes are shared among donors.

Method: immunoSEQ multiplex PCR; TCRdb's copy keeps in-frame clones and lacks some. The data show a few million clones, just over 90% seen once. Specimen: naive CD4+ T cells sorted from blood. Subset meaning: CD45RA+ positively selected. The sequence was collected from a man aged 18 to 30 in good health.

CDR3 coding DNA: TGTGCCAGCAGTGAATTACTGGGGAACGAGCAGTACTTC. Its translation: CASSELLGNEQYF. The chain uses TRBV25-1 and TRBJ2-7; D is unresolved. CDR3 size: 13 residues. Germline V lookup: CDR1 MGHDK, CDR2 SYGVNS. Trimming pared 1 base from V and 5 bases from J, leaving 9 bases between.